Below, 24 T cell receptor beta chains from the same sample are listed, as sequenced in a study of cytomegalovirus exposure and HLA in healthy donors. Primers included in the PCR were 60 Vbeta and 13 Jbeta primers. Some clones are missing from TCRdb's copy, which holds only in-frame ones; the method was immunoSEQ multiplex PCR. The sample has 140,000 to 150,000 clones, roughly 66% seen once. The specimen was PBMCs. These TCRs come from a woman between 18 and 29 years old in good health and CMV-seronegative.

The chain has TRBV20-1 and TRBJ1-2; no definite D call. Germline CDR1 DFQATT, CDR2 SNEGSKA (reference sequence). CDR3 size: 11 residues. Trimming shortened V by 4 bases and J by 7 bases, and 10 bases separated the two germline ends. The CDR3 here is CSAIQPIGYTF. The CDR3 DNA reads TGCAGTGCTATACAGCCTATTGGCTACACCTTC.

This chain uses TRBV6-6 with TRBJ1-5; a weak D match, TRBD1 (5 bases). In germline, CDR1 is MNHNY, CDR2 SVGAGI (reference sequence). This CDR3 spans 16 amino acids. V lost 4 bases to trimming and J lost 4 bases, with 17 bases between them. Written as DNA, the CDR3 is TGTGCCAGCAGTTCCTCGGGAGGGGCGGGAAATCAGCCCCAGCATTTT. It encodes CASSSSGGAGNQPQHF.

V is TRBV29-1 and J is TRBJ2-7; D is perhaps TRBD1 (6 bases). This CDR3 spans 13 amino acids. The V end lost 4 bases, the J end lost 2 bases, and 12 bases lay between the germline ends. From germline, CDR1 is SQVTM and CDR2 ANQGSEA. The CDR3 is CSVAPGQAYEQYF. The DNA for the CDR3 is TGCAGCGTTGCCCCGGGACAAGCCTACGAGCAGTACTTC.

The chain combines TRBV7-2 with TRBJ1-2, with a tentative D call TRBD1 (5 bases). Deletions cut 5 bases from V and 5 bases from J, with 15 bases between. CDR1 is SGHTA, CDR2 FQGNSA, per germline. The CDR3 sequence is 14 residues long. CDR3 protein: CASSPAGDGYGYTF. The CDR3, as DNA: TGTGCCAGCAGCCCTGCGGGGGACGGATATGGCTACACCTTC.

J is TRBJ2-1 and V is TRBV10-2; D ambiguous. Germline V lookup: CDR1 WSHSY, CDR2 SAAADI. Trimming took 7 bases from V and 6 from J, leaving 10 bases between them. The CDR3 is 12 amino acids. CDR3 in DNA: TGCGCCAGCACGGGTAGCAGCAATGAGCAGTTCTTC. Encoded protein: CASTGSSNEQFF.

This rearrangement joins TRBV28 to TRBJ1-2; 9 nucleotides agree with TRBD1. This CDR3 is built from 17 residues. In germline, CDR1 is MDHEN, CDR2 SYDVKM. Trimming took 0 bases from V and 1 from J; bases not matched to a gene: 6. The CDR3 region has the DNA TGTGCCAGCAGTTTATGGCACCAGGGACAGGGTAACTATGGCTACACCTTC. Residues: CASSLWHQGQGNYGYTF.

Relative to its sample, this clone is medium-sized. The rearrangement links TRBV4-3 to TRBJ2-2; 9 bases line up with TRBD2. The CDR3 is 16 residues long. The germline CDR1 and CDR2 sequences are LGHNA and YSLEER. V shed 1 base and J 4 bases; nucleotides not matched to a gene: 4. The chain's CDR3 is CASSQGGGAITGELFF. The CDR3 DNA sequence: TGCGCCAGCAGCCAAGGCGGGGGGGCTATCACCGGGGAGCTGTTTTTT.

The rearrangement joins TRBV7-2 to TRBJ2-5; possible D gene TRBD2, 7 bases. The J call may be incorrect, as the DNA end agrees better with TRBJ2-7. Germline CDR1 SGHTA, CDR2 FQGNSA. This CDR3 is built from 15 residues. This CDR3 reads CASSLGRGLSYEQYF. The DNA for the CDR3 is TGTGCCAGCAGCTTAGGGCGGGGGCTATCCTACGAGCAGTACTTC.

Worth noting for this clone: No conserved phenylalanine or tryptophan is present at the end of the CDR3, so a read error is the likely explanation. The chain uses TRBV5-1 and TRBJ1-1, with D tentatively TRBD1 (6 bases). V dropped 1 base and J dropped 2 bases, with 12 bases sitting between them. Germline lookup yields CDR1 SGHRS and CDR2 YFSETQ. This CDR3 is built from 15 residues. The CDR3 DNA reads as TGCGCCAGCAGCTTGCTCGGGACACTTAACACTGAAGCTTTCCTT. This gives the protein CASSLLGTLNTEAFL.

The genes are TRBV6-5 and TRBJ2-7; TRBD2 matches at 8 bases. V trimming: 5 bases; J trimming: 0 bases; junction bases outside the gene matches: 3. Looked up from germline, CDR1 is MNHEY and CDR2 is SVGAGI. This CDR3 region has 14 residues. CDR3 protein: CASSTGTSSYEQYV. The CDR3 nucleotides are TGTGCCAGCAGTACCGGGACTAGCTCCTACGAGCAGTACGTC.

The chain combines TRBV7-2 with TRBJ1-6; tentatively, D is TRBD1 (5 bases). The V end was cut by 5 bases, the J end by 4 bases, with 12 bases between. The CDR3 totals 15 residues. Germline CDR1 and CDR2: SGHTA and FQGNSA. CDR3 in amino acids: CASSPQADYNSPLHF. CDR3 nucleotide sequence: TGTGCCAGCAGCCCACAGGCAGATTATAATTCACCCCTCCACTTT. Supplemented by reference TRBV7-2 and TRBJ1-6, the full variable domain reads GAGVSQSPSNKVTEKGKDVELRCDPISGHTALYWYRQSLGQGLEFLIYFQGNSAPDKSGLPSDRFSAERTGGSVSTLTIQRTQQEDSAVYLCASSPQADYNSPLHFGNGTRLTVT.

V usage is TRBV29-1 and J usage is TRBJ2-7; no reliable D call. This CDR3 has 12 amino acids. V was trimmed by 4 bases and J by 5 bases, leaving 12 bases between them. CDR1 is SQVTM and CDR2 is ANQGSEA in the germline V gene. The CDR3 reads CSVAHILHEQYF. DNA of the CDR3: TGCAGCGTTGCCCATATTCTACACGAGCAGTACTTC.

The chain is built from TRBV30 and TRBJ2-1, with a tentative D call TRBD1 (5 bases). The CDR3 spans 12 residues. CDR1 is GTSNPN and CDR2 is SVGIG in the germline V gene (reference sequence). Between the trimmed V and J ends, which lost 3 bases and 5 bases, there was a span of 8 bases. The CDR3 DNA sequence: TGTGCCTGGAGGTCAGGGAACAATGAGCAGTTCTTC. The encoded protein is CAWRSGNNEQFF.

The chain combines TRBV6-1 with TRBJ1-2; TRBD1 might be the D (5 bases). V was cut by 5 bases and J by 4 bases, with 14 bases left in between. The CDR3 spans 14 residues. Per the germline V gene, CDR1 is MNHNS and CDR2 is SASEGT. CDR3 bases: TGTGCCAGCAGTTATGACAGAGCCCCCTATGGCTACACCTTC. Its translation: CASSYDRAPYGYTF.

CDR3 bases: TGTGCCAGCAGCGGCGGGACAGGCCCCGGGGAGCTGTTTTTT. This encodes CASSGGTGPGELFF. The chain combines TRBV9 with TRBJ2-2; 8 bases match TRBD1. The V gene end was trimmed by 3 bases and the J gene end by 6 bases; junction bases not matched to a gene: 4. Per germline, CDR1 SGDLS and CDR2 YYNGEE. This CDR3 is 14 amino acids long. The variable domain in full, with the rest retrieved from reference TRBV9 and TRBJ2-2, is DSGVTQTPKHLITATGQRVTLRCSPRSGDLSVYWYQQSLDQGLQFLIQYYNGEERAKGNILERFSAQQFPDLHSELNLSSLELGDSALYFCASSGGTGPGELFFGEGSRLTVL.

The gene calls are TRBV9 and TRBJ2-1, with 7 bases lining up with TRBD1. CDR3 length equals 15 residues. Unmatched junction bases numbered 3, after V lost 3 bases and J lost 0 bases. Germline V gene lookup returns CDR1 SGDLS and CDR2 YYNGEE. CDR3 in amino acids: CASSDRDSSYNEQFF. CDR3 bases: TGTGCCAGCAGCGACCGGGACAGCTCCTACAATGAGCAGTTCTTC.

This clone was seen once. The V gene is TRBV10-2, the J gene TRBJ1-6; D gene ambiguous. V was shortened by 3 bases and J by 7 bases, with 16 bases between the two germline ends. The CDR3 extends over 16 amino acids. Per germline, CDR1 WSHSY and CDR2 SAAADI. CDR3 amino acids: CASSEAGWGSNSPLHF. CDR3 in DNA: TGCGCCAGCAGTGAAGCGGGATGGGGAAGCAATTCACCCCTCCACTTT.

The gene calls are TRBV7-3 and TRBJ2-5; possibly TRBD2 for D (5 bases). The end of the DNA aligns better with TRBJ2-7, so the J call may be wrong. The germline V gene encodes CDR1 SGHTA and CDR2 FQGTGA. The length of the CDR3 is 15 residues. CDR3 sequence: CASSLAPGLTYEQYF. CDR3 coding DNA: TGTGCCAGCAGCTTAGCCCCAGGACTCACCTACGAGCAGTACTTC.

The V and J genes are TRBV9 and TRBJ2-5; 11 bases line up with TRBD2. Germline CDR1 SGDLS, CDR2 YYNGEE. The CDR3 totals 16 residues. With V trimmed by 4 bases and J by 4 bases, 9 bases remained unmatched. The CDR3 reads CASSYISGGAAETQYF. CDR3 DNA: TGTGCCAGCAGCTATATTAGCGGGGGGGCTGCAGAGACCCAGTACTTC.

The chain combines TRBV18 with TRBJ1-4; no reliable D call. The CDR3 extends over 14 amino acids. CDR1 is KGHSH and CDR2 is LQKENI in the germline V gene. Between the trimmed V and J ends, which lost 3 bases and 8 bases, there was a span of 13 bases. CDR3 residues: CASSPREKGEKLFF. CDR3 coding DNA: TGTGCCAGCTCACCCCGGGAAAAAGGGGAAAAACTGTTTTTT. Full variable domain (rest looked up from reference TRBV18 and TRBJ1-4): NAGVMQNPRHLVRRRGQEARLRCSPMKGHSHVYWYRQLPEEGLKFMVYLQKENIIDESGMPKERFSAEFPKEGPSILRIQQVVRGDSAAYFCASSPREKGEKLFFGSGTQLSVL.

The J gene is TRBJ2-5, the V gene TRBV10-2, with unresolved D. CDR1 is WSHSY and CDR2 is SAAADI in the germline V gene. V lost 3 bases and J lost 3, with 8 bases in between. The CDR3 sequence is 13 residues long. In nucleotides, the CDR3 is TGCGCCAGCAGTGAAGCCAGGAAAGAGACCCAGTACTTC. Translation gives CASSEARKETQYF.

This clone was seen only a few times. This chain connects TRBV5-6 to TRBJ1-6, with D possibly TRBD1 on 6 matching bases. The CDR3 is made up of 16 amino acids. Germline V gene data show CDR1 as SGHDT and CDR2 as YYEEEE. The ends were cut back, 4 bases at V and 7 bases at J, with 18 bases in the middle. The CDR3 DNA follows: TGTGCCAGCAGCCTCCTGTTCGGACAGATAAATTCACCCCTCCACTTT. As protein: CASSLLFGQINSPLHF.

Concerning this clone: Other DNA sequences in the same sample also yield this CDR3. The chain's CDR3 is CASRQTGGYGYTF. The DNA for the CDR3 is TGTGCCAGCAGACAAACAGGGGGCTATGGCTACACCTTC. V is TRBV6-1 and J is TRBJ1-2, with TRBD1 matching 8 bases. This CDR3 contains 13 residues. Germline trimming cut 6 bases from V and 4 bases from J; bases unmatched to any gene: 4. CDR1 is MNHNS and CDR2 is SASEGT in the germline V gene.

This chain connects TRBV7-9 to TRBJ2-2; no clear D gene. The germline CDR1 and CDR2 sequences are SEHNR and FQNEAQ (reference sequence). This CDR3 comprises 12 residues. Trimming took off 5 bases at V and 4 bases at J, with 5 bases between the two ends. The CDR3 loop reads CASSISTGELFF. The CDR3 region has the DNA TGTGCCAGCAGCATCAGCACCGGGGAGCTGTTTTTT.